Below, 26 T cell receptor beta chains from the same sample are listed, as sequenced in a study of monozygotic twins with inflammatory bowel disease. From the 5' RACE reads, TCRdb lists one entry per CDR3 protein and no DNA. The table for this sample gives over 110,000 distinct CDR3 sequences. Sequencing was carried out using blood. These receptors all stem from a human donor with ulcerative colitis or Crohn's disease, or a healthy co-twin of an affected twin (not recorded which).

The J gene is TRBJ1-5, the V gene TRBV4-2; TCRdb lists TRBD1, though no DNA is available to test this call. There are 16 residues in the CDR3. CDR1 is LGHNA and CDR2 is YNFKEQ in the germline V gene. CDR3 loop: CASSQDFWGASQPQHF.

V and J are TRBV5-1 and TRBJ2-5. The germline V gene has CDR1 SGHRS and CDR2 YFSETQ. The CDR3 extends over 14 amino acids. CDR3 protein: CASSSDGRRETQYF.

The CDR3 is CSAREPERRTDTQYF. The chain uses TRBV20-1 and TRBJ2-3. This CDR3 has 15 amino acids. Germline-derived CDR1 and CDR2 are DFQATT and SNEGSKA (reference sequence).

CDR3 in amino acids: CASSPPSHNTGELFF. The chain couples TRBV18 to TRBJ2-2. The CDR3 has 15 amino acids. From germline, CDR1 is KGHSH and CDR2 LQKENI.

The chain recombines TRBV4-1 with TRBJ2-2. CDR3 length: 17 amino acids. Per the germline V gene, CDR1 is MGHRA and CDR2 is YSYEKL. This CDR3 is CASSQVWGRSYTGELFF.

The CDR3 loop is CASSLTGRTYGYTF. This rearrangement joins TRBV12-3 or TRBV12-4 to TRBJ1-2; lacking DNA, the TRBD1 call made by TCRdb goes unchecked. The CDR3 runs to 14 residues.

The J gene is TRBJ2-3, the V gene TRBV6-5; TCRdb's D gene call, TRBD1, goes unchecked for lack of DNA. This CDR3 has 15 amino acids. Germline CDR1 reads MNHEY; CDR2 reads SVGAGI. CDR3 sequence: CASSTDREGGDTQYF.

CDR3 amino acids: CSAPPRQGARFTEAFF. The gene calls are TRBV20-1 and TRBJ1-1; as DNA is missing, the TRBD1 call by TCRdb cannot be tested. The CDR3 is 16 residues long. Germline V CDR1 and CDR2: DFQATT, SNEGSKA (reference sequence).

The rearrangement links TRBV7-3 to TRBJ2-3; the D call of TRBD2 rests on TCRdb alone, since no DNA is present to check it. Germline V gene lookup returns CDR1 SGHTA and CDR2 FQGTGA. The CDR3 extends over 14 amino acids. The chain's CDR3 is CASSLEGLVDTQYF. Full variable domain (outside the CDR3, taken from reference TRBV7-3 and TRBJ2-3): GAGVSQTPSNKVTEKGKYVELRCDPISGHTALYWYRQSLGQGPEFLIYFQGTGAADDSGLPNDRFFAVRPEGSVSTLKIQRTERGDSAVYLCASSLEGLVDTQYFGPGTRLTVL.

V and J are TRBV20-1 and TRBJ1-1. CDR1 is DFQATT and CDR2 is SNEGSKA in the germline V gene (reference sequence). The CDR3 runs 13 residues. CDR3 protein: CSASRQPNTEAFF.

V and J are TRBV5-1 and TRBJ2-3. Germline V gene sequence: CDR1 SGHRS, CDR2 YFSETQ. This CDR3 spans 16 amino acids. CDR3 protein: CASSPDKGLLTDTQYF.

The chain employs TRBV7-2 and TRBJ2-1; TCRdb's D call, TRBD1, is unchecked because there is no DNA. CDR1 is SGHTA and CDR2 is FQGNSA in the germline V gene. The CDR3 extends over 15 amino acids. The CDR3 protein is CASSYRDRGYNEQFF.

The chain joins TRBV6-2 or TRBV6-3 to TRBJ2-7; TCRdb's assignment of TRBD1 cannot be checked, as there is no DNA. This CDR3 has 13 residues. CDR1 and CDR2 (germline): MNHEY, SVGEGT. This CDR3 reads CASSRTGNYGQYF.

J is TRBJ1-5 and V is TRBV12-3 or TRBV12-4. The CDR3 totals 13 residues. The CDR3 reads CASSFGQNQPQHF.

This chain uses TRBV30 with TRBJ1-1; the TCRdb D gene call, TRBD1, has no DNA to confirm it. The germline V gene encodes CDR1 GTSNPN and CDR2 SVGIG (reference sequence). The CDR3 has 14 residues. The CDR3 loop reads CAWGAGTGFPEAFF.

The CDR3 is CASSIQDMQTQYF. This chain connects TRBV7-8 to TRBJ2-5. Germline lookup yields CDR1 SGHVS and CDR2 FQNEAQ. The CDR3 is 13 residues long.

The chain carries TRBV12-3 or TRBV12-4 and TRBJ2-5; the D gene TCRdb calls, TRBD1, cannot be checked with no DNA. This CDR3 is 16 amino acids long. This CDR3 is CASSPRQGVGVETQYF.

The rearrangement uses TRBV12-3 or TRBV12-4 and TRBJ2-1; as DNA is missing, the TRBD2 call by TCRdb cannot be tested. The CDR3 totals 17 residues. CDR3 in amino acids: CASSLVSRLAGNNEQFF.

The rearrangement links TRBV30 to TRBJ2-5; TCRdb returns TRBD1, unconfirmable since there is no DNA. From germline, CDR1 is GTSNPN and CDR2 SVGIG (reference sequence). This CDR3 has 11 residues. The CDR3 loop is CAWLDRKTQYF. Combining the CDR3 with reference TRBV30 and TRBJ2-5 gives the whole variable domain SQTIHQWPATLVQPVGSPLSLECTVEGTSNPNLYWYRQAAGRGLQLLFYSVGIGQISSEVPQNLSASRPQDRQFILSSKKLLLSDSGFYLCAWLDRKTQYFGPGTRLLVL.

This chain links TRBV7-6 with TRBJ2-3; TCRdb calls TRBD1, which cannot be checked without DNA. The CDR3 sequence is 17 residues long. In germline, CDR1 is SGHVS, CDR2 FNYEAQ. CDR3 in amino acids: CASSLGTGETHTDTQYF.

This chain links TRBV7-9 with TRBJ2-1; there is no DNA to check the TCRdb D call of TRBD1. In germline, CDR1 is SEHNR, CDR2 FQNEAQ (reference sequence). This CDR3 has 15 residues. The CDR3 reads CASSFSRGTYNEQFF.

The gene calls are TRBV11-2 and TRBJ2-1; checking the TCRdb D call of TRBD2 is not possible without DNA. This CDR3 region has 16 residues. The germline V gene encodes CDR1 SGHAT and CDR2 FQNNGV. CDR3 region: CASSLEQSRSYNEQFF.

The chain employs TRBV20-1 and TRBJ2-7; lacking DNA, the TRBD1 call made by TCRdb goes unchecked. Germline loops: CDR1 DFQATT, CDR2 SNEGSKA (reference sequence). The CDR3 loop spans 14 amino acids. The CDR3 is CSAPRGKLTYEQYF.

The chain is built from TRBV10-3 and TRBJ2-5. Germline V gene sequence: CDR1 ENHRY, CDR2 SYGVKD. The CDR3 is made up of 13 amino acids. CDR3 region: CAISDINTETQYF.

The rearrangement joins TRBV3-1 to TRBJ2-1. Germline V gene lookup returns CDR1 LGHDT and CDR2 YNNKEL (reference sequence). CDR3 length: 14 amino acids. The CDR3 sequence: CASSQLGFLNEQFF.

V usage is TRBV11-3 and J usage is TRBJ2-1; without DNA, the TCRdb call of TRBD1 cannot be checked. This CDR3 has 14 amino acids. Germline V gene lookup returns CDR1 SGHNT and CDR2 YENEEA. CDR3: CASSGGRGNNEQFF.